This T cell receptor (beta chain) was recorded in a study of spatial heterogeneity in lung cancer. Documented time point: sample taken at primary tumor resection. TCRs were sequenced from unsorted whole RNA of tumor, nontumor lung or PBMC. This clonotype has only a few counts. V was trimmed by 0 bases and J by 10 bases, leaving 15 bases between them. The CDR3 totals 14 residues. Germline CDR1 reads LGHDT; CDR2 reads YNNKEL (reference sequence). Each CDR3 protein is one row after TCRdb ran MiXCR on the 5' RACE reads. The sample carries about 41,000 distinct CDR3 sequences, 12% recorded once. The TCR originated in a female donor with early-stage non-small cell lung cancer. The chain is built from TRBV3-1 and TRBJ1-2, with D unresolved. This specimen was PBMCs, taken at surgery. This CDR3 reads CASSQDQVISDYTF. In DNA form, the CDR3 reads TGTGCCAGCAGCCAAGATCAGGTGATTTCCGACTACACCTTC.